The 9 T cell receptor beta chains below come from one sample, sequenced in a study of siplizumab effects on memory and regulatory T cells (dated by TCRdb to between 2017 and 2020). The method behind the library was the immunoSEQ multiplex PCR assay. What TCRdb holds here is the immuneACCESS table cut down to in-frame rearrangements. Part of the clones is not present; checked against another copy, under half of the missing clones reflect an unresolved V gene, and the others are unexplained. For this sample the table gives some 100,000 clones, of which roughly nine tenths were detected only once. Around 0.73% of the sample is taken by the ten largest. Material: Tregs sorted from blood. Every receptor here comes from a human donor in good health.

The V call is TRBV27, the J call TRBJ2-7; D possibly corresponds to TRBD2 (6 bases). This CDR3 contains 14 residues. Germline CDR1 MNHEY, CDR2 SMNVEV (reference sequence). V was clipped by 6 bases and J by 3 bases, with 15 bases between them. CDR3 sequence reads: CASSRGGSGYEQYF. The CDR3 DNA reads as TGTGCCAGCAGCCGAGGAGGGTCCGGCTACGAGCAGTACTTC.

The chain joins TRBV6-1 to TRBJ1-2, with D unclear. The CDR3 consists of 16 residues. V gave up 3 bases and J gave up 3 bases, with 17 bases separating them. In germline, CDR1 is MNHNS, CDR2 SASEGT. The CDR3 loop reads CASSDFGVFGDYGYTF. In nucleotides, the CDR3 is TGTGCCAGCAGTGATTTTGGAGTTTTTGGGGACTATGGCTACACCTTC.

The chain carries TRBV6-5 and TRBJ2-1; possibly TRBD2 for D (5 bases). Trimming stripped 8 bases from V and 7 bases from J, with 18 bases between. Germline CDR1 MNHEY, CDR2 SVGAGI. The CDR3 consists of 14 residues. This CDR3 reads CASQNLLGANEQFF. Written as DNA, the CDR3 is TGTGCCAGCCAGAACCTCTTGGGAGCTAATGAGCAGTTCTTC.

V is TRBV2 and J is TRBJ2-4; D may be TRBD2 (5 bases). Germline CDR1 is SNHLY and CDR2 is FYNNEI. The CDR3 consists of 17 residues. The V and J ends lost 3 bases and 8 bases respectively, with 23 bases between them. The CDR3 bases are TGTGCCAGCAGTGAGTCCATGGTTATGATGGTGCGGGACATTCAGTACTTC. This encodes CASSESMVMMVRDIQYF.

The chain joins TRBV6-5 to TRBJ2-5, with 12 bases fitting TRBD1. The J segment lost 5 bases and the V segment lost 6 bases, leaving 7 bases of the junction unmatched. The CDR3 sequence is 15 residues long. Per germline, CDR1 MNHEY and CDR2 SVGAGI. In nucleotides, the CDR3 is TGTGCCAGCAGGCCCGGGACAGGGGGCATGGAGACCCAGTACTTC. Protein product: CASRPGTGGMETQYF.

The J gene is TRBJ1-1, the V gene TRBV10-1; D is ambiguous. The CDR3 runs to 17 residues. V was trimmed by 0 bases and J by 0 bases, leaving 14 bases between them. CDR1 is WNHNN and CDR2 is SYGVQD in the germline V gene (reference sequence). DNA for the CDR3: TGCGCCAGCAGTGAGTCGAGTCCCAACGTCATGAACACTGAAGCTTTCTTT. It codes for CASSESSPNVMNTEAFF.

The CDR3 nucleotides read TGTGCCAGCAGCGTAGCGGGGAGCGGCTACACCTTC. This sequence encodes CASSVAGSGYTF. The chain has TRBV9 and TRBJ1-2; D call uncertain. Germline CDR1 reads SGDLS; CDR2 reads YYNGEE. Trimming took off 0 bases at V and 8 bases at J, with 8 bases between the two ends. The CDR3 sequence is 12 residues long.

The chain couples TRBV23-1 to TRBJ2-5, with unresolved D. TRBV23-1 is an ORF; its function is uncertain. The CDR3 spans 11 residues. The V gene lost 0 bases and the J gene lost 6 bases, with 2 bases spanning the gap. CDR3 protein: CASSQSKTQYF. The CDR3 DNA reads TGCGCCAGCAGTCAATCAAAGACCCAGTACTTC.

This clone appeared many times. The rearrangement joins TRBV5-6 to TRBJ2-7; tentatively, D is TRBD1 (6 bases). V lost 1 base, J lost 7 bases, and 12 bases lay in between. The germline V gene has CDR1 SGHDT and CDR2 YYEEEE. The length of the CDR3 is 13 residues. CDR3 protein: CASSLMDSPEQYF. Here the CDR3 DNA reads TGTGCCAGCAGCTTGATGGACAGTCCAGAGCAGTACTTC.